This TCR beta chain derives from a study of shared clonotypes between healthy human individuals. CDR3 length: 14 amino acids. V was trimmed by 2 bases and J by 0 bases, leaving 7 bases between them. From germline, CDR1 is MDHEN and CDR2 SYDVKM. Each sample came from a Caucasian adult donor living in Nashville, Tennessee. Repertoires were generated with immunoSEQ multiplex PCR, while TCRdb's copy carries only in-frame clones and drops some. The table has some 660,000 clones, 73% seen once. The TCR was taken from a woman between 25 and 40 years old in good health. This sequence joins TRBV28 and TRBJ1-2; D not resolved. The sequencing sample was made of memory CD4+ T cells sorted from blood. The subset here: CD45RA-negative fraction. The CDR3 protein is CASSLPEANYGYTF. CDR3 nucleotides: TGTGCCAGCAGTTTACCAGAAGCTAACTATGGCTACACCTTC.